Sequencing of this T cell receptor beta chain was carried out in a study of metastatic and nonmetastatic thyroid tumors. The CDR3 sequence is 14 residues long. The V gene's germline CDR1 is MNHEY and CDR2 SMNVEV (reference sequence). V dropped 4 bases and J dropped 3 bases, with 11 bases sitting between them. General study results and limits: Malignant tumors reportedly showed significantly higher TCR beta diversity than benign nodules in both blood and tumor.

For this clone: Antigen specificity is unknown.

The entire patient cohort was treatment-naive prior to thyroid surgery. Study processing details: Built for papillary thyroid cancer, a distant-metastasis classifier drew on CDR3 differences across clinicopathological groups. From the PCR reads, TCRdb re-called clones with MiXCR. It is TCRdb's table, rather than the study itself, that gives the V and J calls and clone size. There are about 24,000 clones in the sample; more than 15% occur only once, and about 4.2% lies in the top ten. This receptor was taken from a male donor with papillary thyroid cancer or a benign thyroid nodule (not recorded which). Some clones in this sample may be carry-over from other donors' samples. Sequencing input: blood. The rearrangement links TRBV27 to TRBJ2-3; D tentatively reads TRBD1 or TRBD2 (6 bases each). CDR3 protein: CASSSRGRTDTQYF. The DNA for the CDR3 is TGTGCCAGCAGTTCCCGGGGGCGGACAGATACGCAGTATTTT.